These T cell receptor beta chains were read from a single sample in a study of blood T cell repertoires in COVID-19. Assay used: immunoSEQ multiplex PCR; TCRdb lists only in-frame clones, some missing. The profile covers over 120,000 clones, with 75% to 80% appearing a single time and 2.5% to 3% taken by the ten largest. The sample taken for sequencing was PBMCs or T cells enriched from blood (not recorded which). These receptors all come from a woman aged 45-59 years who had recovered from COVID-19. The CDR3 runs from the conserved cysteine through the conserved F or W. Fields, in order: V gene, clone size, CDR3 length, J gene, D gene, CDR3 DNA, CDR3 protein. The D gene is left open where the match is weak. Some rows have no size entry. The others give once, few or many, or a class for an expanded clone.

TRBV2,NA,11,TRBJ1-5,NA,TGTGCCAGCAGTGCCAGGGGGCCCCAGCATTTT,CASSARGPQHF
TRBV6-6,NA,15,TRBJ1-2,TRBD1,TGTGCCAGCAGCACAAGGGACAGGAGATACTATGGCTACACCTTC,CASSTRDRRYYGYTF
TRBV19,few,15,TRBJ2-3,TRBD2,TGTGCCAGTAGTACGGGACTAGCTTTAACCGATACGCAGTATTTT,CASSTGLALTDTQYF
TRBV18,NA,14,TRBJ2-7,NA,TGTGCCAGCTCACCACAAGATAGCTCCTACGAGCAGTACTTC,CASSPQDSSYEQYF
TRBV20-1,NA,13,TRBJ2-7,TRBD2,TGCAGTGCTAGTTCTAGCGGGAGTTACGAGCAGTACTTC,CSASSSGSYEQYF
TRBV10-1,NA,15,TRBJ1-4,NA,TGCGCCAGCAGTGAAGGGACAAGCCCTAATGAAAAACTGTTTTTT,CASSEGTSPNEKLFF
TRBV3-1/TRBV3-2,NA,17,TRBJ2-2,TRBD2,TGTGCCAGCAGCCAGCCTAGCGGGGGGGAATCCACCGGGGAGCTGTTTTTT,CASSQPSGGESTGELFF
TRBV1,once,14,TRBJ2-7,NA,TGCACCAGCAGCCACGTACAGGGTCCCTACGAGCAGTACTTC,CTSSHVQGPYEQYF
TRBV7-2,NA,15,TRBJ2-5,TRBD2,TGTGCCAGCAGACCCGGACTAGCGGACCAAGAGACCCAGTACTTC,CASRPGLADQETQYF
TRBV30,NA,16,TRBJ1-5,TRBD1,TGTGCCTGGAGTATCGCATCCGGGACAGGCAATCAGCCCCAGCATTTT,CAWSIASGTGNQPQHF
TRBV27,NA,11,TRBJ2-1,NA,TGTGCCAGCATGTTCTATGAGGAGCAGTTCTTC,CASMFYEEQFF
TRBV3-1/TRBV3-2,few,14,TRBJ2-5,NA,TGTGCCAGCAGCCTCTCGGAGGGTGGAGAGACCCAGTACTTC,CASSLSEGGETQYF
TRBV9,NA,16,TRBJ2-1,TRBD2,TGTGCCAGCAGCGGATCCGGGACTAGCGGGGCGGATGAGCAGTTCTTC,CASSGSGTSGADEQFF
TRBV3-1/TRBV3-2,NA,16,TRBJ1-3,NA,TGTGCCAGCAGCCAAACTTGGGAGGGTGGTGGAAACACCATATATTTT,CASSQTWEGGGNTIYF
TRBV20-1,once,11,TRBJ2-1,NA,TGCAGTGCTACCCATTCCAATGAGCAGTTCTTC,CSATHSNEQFF